The 26 T cell receptor beta chains below all came from one sample that was sequenced in a study of immune evolution from preneoplasia to lung adenocarcinoma. The repertoire was sequenced with immunoSEQ multiplex PCR; TCRdb's copy has only in-frame clones and lacks some. The sample lists about 8,300 clones; 75% to 90% were seen once. What was sequenced was FFPE minimally invasive lung adenocarcinoma tissue. Source of these receptors: a person aged 70 to 85 with lung adenocarcinoma.

CDR3 in DNA: TGTGCCTGGAGTGTGCCCAAGGGGACCCAGCATTTT. Translated, it gives CAWSVPKGTQHF. The V and J genes are TRBV30 and TRBJ1-5, with D possibly TRBD1 on 5 matching bases. CDR1 and CDR2 (germline): GTSNPN, SVGIG (reference sequence). Trimming took 0 bases from V and 11 from J, leaving 11 bases between them. CDR3 length: 12 amino acids.

This chain connects TRBV7-9 to TRBJ2-7; 12 positions match TRBD2. Germline CDR1 reads SEHNR; CDR2 reads FQNEAQ (reference sequence). The CDR3 has 16 amino acids. The V segment lost 5 bases and the J segment 2 bases; nucleotides outside the gene matches: 7. CDR3 sequence reads: CASSAQLAGGTYEQYF. In DNA form, the CDR3 reads TGTGCCAGCAGCGCCCAACTAGCGGGGGGAACCTACGAGCAGTACTTC.

The chain couples TRBV6-1 to TRBJ1-2; 7 positions match TRBD1. Germline V gene sequence: CDR1 MNHNS, CDR2 SASEGT. V shed 6 bases, J shed 0 bases, and the junction held 4 bases outside the gene matches. The CDR3 has 14 amino acids. The CDR3 is CASSEGATNYGYTF. CDR3 DNA sequence: TGTGCCAGCAGCGAGGGGGCCACTAACTATGGCTACACCTTC.

This clone appeared a single time. The genes are TRBV4-1 and TRBJ2-1, with 7 bases aligning to TRBD2. The CDR3 extends over 14 amino acids. Germline loops: CDR1 MGHRA, CDR2 YSYEKL. V was pared by 6 bases and J by 4 bases, with 6 bases of the junction left unmatched. The CDR3 bases are TGCGCCAGCAGTGGAGCGGGGATATACAATGAGCAGTTCTTC. This codes for CASSGAGIYNEQFF.

The chain is built from TRBV19 and TRBJ1-1; D is possibly TRBD1 (5 bases). The CDR3 covers 13 residues. V lost 1 base and J lost 4, with 7 bases in between. From germline, CDR1 is LNHDA and CDR2 SQIVND (reference sequence). CDR3: CASSIGGVTEAFF. In DNA form, the CDR3 reads TGTGCCAGTAGTATAGGGGGGGTCACTGAAGCTTTCTTT.

The rearrangement joins TRBV19 to TRBJ1-5; tentatively, D is TRBD1 (5 bases). V was shortened by 1 base and J by 8 bases, with 12 bases between the two germline ends. Germline V CDR1 and CDR2: LNHDA, SQIVND (reference sequence). The CDR3 extends over 14 amino acids. CDR3 coding DNA: TGTGCCAGTAGTATAGTCGGAGGGGCTGAGCCCCAGCATTTT. It translates to CASSIVGGAEPQHF.

This chain uses TRBV7-8 with TRBJ1-5; possibly TRBD1 for D (6 bases). Germline V CDR1 and CDR2: SGHVS, FQNEAQ. Trimming took 5 bases from V and 1 from J, leaving 15 bases between them. This CDR3 spans 16 amino acids. The CDR3 DNA sequence: TGTGCCAGCAGCAAAGTAAGGACAGAGAGCAATCAGCCCCAGCATTTT. Amino acid sequence: CASSKVRTESNQPQHF. Combining the CDR3 with reference TRBV7-8 and TRBJ1-5 gives the whole variable domain GAGVSQSPRYKVAKRGQDVALRCDPISGHVSLFWYQQALGQGPEFLTYFQNEAQLDKSGLPSDRFFAERPEGSVSTLKIQRTQQEDSAVYLCASSKVRTESNQPQHFGDGTRLSIL.

This clone is labeled large. The identical CDR3 is also encoded by other nucleotide sequences in the sample. J is TRBJ2-5 and V is TRBV7-2; TRBD2 agrees at 8 bases. The V and J ends lost 2 bases and 4 bases, in that order; junction bases with no gene match: 3. Germline CDR1 SGHTA, CDR2 FQGNSA. This CDR3 has 14 residues. CDR3 sequence (DNA): TGTGCCAGCAGCTTACCGAGCGGGGGAGAGACCCAGTACTTC. Translated, it gives CASSLPSGGETQYF.

The genes are TRBV2 and TRBJ1-1, with D possibly being TRBD1 (5 bases). V lost 10 bases, J lost 1 base, and 10 bases lay in between. The CDR3 is 12 amino acids. Germline V gene sequence: CDR1 SNHLY, CDR2 FYNNEI. CDR3 nucleotides: TGTGCCACCGAGGGGTGGAACACTGAAGCTTTCTTT. Translation: CATEGWNTEAFF.

Details on this clone: At one end the junction does not follow the germline gene, possibly because of a read error. The J gene is TRBJ2-5, the V gene TRBV7-7; possible D gene TRBD2, 6 bases. This CDR3 spans 15 amino acids. Germline V gene data show CDR1 as SSHAT and CDR2 as FNYEAQ (reference sequence). For the CDR3, the DNA is TGTGCTAGCAGCTTAGCGGTGGCCAGTCAAGAGACCCAGTACTTC. It translates to CASSLAVASQETQYF.

The CDR3 DNA follows: TGTGCCATCAGTGAGGAGGCGGGGGGTTACTACGAGCAGTACTTC. Encoded protein: CAISEEAGGYYEQYF. The chain combines TRBV10-3 with TRBJ2-7, with 8 bases that match TRBD2. The germline V gene has CDR1 ENHRY and CDR2 SYGVKD. The CDR3 extends over 15 amino acids. J lost 3 bases, V lost 2 bases, and 6 bases had no gene match.

V is TRBV5-1 and J is TRBJ2-3; 13 nucleotides align to TRBD2. The CDR3 length is 16 residues. The ends lost 2 bases at V and 4 bases at J; junction bases unmatched: 4. Germline CDR1 and CDR2: SGHRS and YFSETQ. CDR3 DNA sequence: TGCGCCAGCAGCTTAACCGGGACTAGCGGGGCAGATACGCAGTATTTT. Protein: CASSLTGTSGADTQYF.

DNA of the CDR3: TGTGCCAGCAGCCAAGATCCGGACAGGAGTGTGTCACCCCTCCACTTT. Translation gives CASSQDPDRSVSPLHF. This chain uses TRBV4-2 with TRBJ1-6; 7 bases match TRBD1. The V gene end was trimmed by 0 bases and the J gene end by 10 bases; junction bases not matched to a gene: 9. CDR1 LGHNA and CDR2 YNFKEQ come from the germline V gene. The CDR3 covers 16 residues.

This rearrangement joins TRBV6-6 to TRBJ2-2; TRBD1 or TRBD2 may be the D gene (5 bases each). V lost 8 bases to trimming and J lost 4 bases, with 11 bases between them. Germline V gives CDR1 MNHNY, CDR2 SVGAGI (reference sequence). This CDR3 comprises 13 residues. Written as DNA, the CDR3 is TGTGCCAGCGAAAAGGGGACCACCGGGGAGCTGTTTTTT. It is translated as CASEKGTTGELFF.

CDR3 loop: CASSPEMNPNQPQHF. The CDR3 nucleotides are TGTGCCAGCAGTCCGGAGATGAATCCAAATCAGCCCCAGCATTTT. J is TRBJ1-5 and V is TRBV27; unclear D gene. Looked up from germline, CDR1 is MNHEY and CDR2 is SMNVEV (reference sequence). V was pared by 5 bases and J by 4 bases, with 15 bases between. The CDR3 extends over 15 amino acids.

The genes are TRBV20-1 and TRBJ2-5, with D hard to call. There are 11 residues in the CDR3. The germline V gene encodes CDR1 DFQATT and CDR2 SNEGSKA (reference sequence). Trimming removed 0 bases at V and 5 bases at J, with 4 bases between. CDR3 protein: CSARDGETQYF. CDR3 bases: TGCAGTGCTAGAGATGGCGAGACCCAGTACTTC.

The chain combines TRBV18 with TRBJ1-5; D uncertain. V shed 2 bases and J shed 3 bases, with 11 bases lying between them. CDR1 is KGHSH and CDR2 is LQKENI in the germline V gene. There are 15 residues in the CDR3. The CDR3 sequence: CASSPSITDNQPQHF. CDR3 nucleotides: TGTGCCAGCTCACCATCCATTACAGACAATCAGCCCCAGCATTTT.

This chain links TRBV10-1 with TRBJ1-6; possibly TRBD1 for D (6 bases). This CDR3 has 13 amino acids. The germline CDR1 and CDR2 sequences are WNHNN and SYGVQD (reference sequence). The V and J ends lost 6 bases and 10 bases respectively, with 13 bases between them. The CDR3 spells CASSEGGGSPLHF. The CDR3 nucleotides are TGCGCCAGCAGCGAGGGCGGGGGCTCACCCCTCCACTTT.

The chain couples TRBV2 to TRBJ1-5; no definite D call. Germline CDR1 and CDR2: SNHLY and FYNNEI. The CDR3 loop spans 14 amino acids. Trimming shortened V by 3 bases and J by 0 bases, and 6 bases separated the two germline ends. CDR3 in amino acids: CASSERNSNQPQHF. For the CDR3, the DNA is TGTGCCAGCAGTGAGAGAAATAGCAATCAGCCCCAGCATTTT.

The chain links TRBV5-1 to TRBJ1-2, with 7 nucleotides matching TRBD1. Germline V lookup: CDR1 SGHRS, CDR2 YFSETQ. The V segment lost 0 bases and the J segment 7 bases; nucleotides outside the gene matches: 9. The CDR3 is 15 residues long. CDR3 nucleotide sequence: TGCGCCAGCAGCTTGGGAAGGGACAGATTCGGTGGCTACACCTTC. It specifies CASSLGRDRFGGYTF. Looking up the rest from reference TRBV5-1 and TRBJ1-2 gives the full variable domain: KAGVTQTPRYLIKTRGQQVTLSCSPISGHRSVSWYQQTPGQGLQFLFEYFSETQRNKGNFPGRFSGRQFSNSRSEMNVSTLELGDSALYLCASSLGRDRFGGYTFGSGTRLTVV.

The chain joins TRBV5-1 to TRBJ1-5; 11 bases agree with TRBD1. Germline-derived CDR1 and CDR2 are SGHRS and YFSETQ. There are 15 residues in the CDR3. V lost 0 bases, J lost 6 bases, and 2 bases stayed unmatched. As DNA, the CDR3 is TGCGCCAGCAGCTTGGACGGACAGGGGGCTCAGCCCCAGCATTTT. This codes for CASSLDGQGAQPQHF.

This rearrangement joins TRBV7-8 to TRBJ1-6; D unclear. Trimming shortened V by 4 bases and J by 10 bases, and 17 bases separated the two germline ends. The CDR3 loop spans 15 amino acids. CDR1 and CDR2 (germline): SGHVS, FQNEAQ. CDR3 DNA sequence: TGTGCCAGCAGCTACCATCCCGCGGGTCGGTCACCCCTCCACTTT. Translated, it gives CASSYHPAGRSPLHF.

This chain connects TRBV29-1 to TRBJ2-1, with D possibly matching TRBD1 (6 bases). There are 13 residues in the CDR3. V was trimmed by 6 bases and J by 10 bases, leaving 19 bases between them. Germline-derived CDR1 and CDR2 are SQVTM and ANQGSEA. The CDR3 here is CSVGNQGNGEQFF. DNA for the CDR3: TGCAGCGTCGGAAACCAGGGGAATGGCGAGCAGTTCTTC.

The chain employs TRBV4-2 and TRBJ1-2; 9 bases fit TRBD1. Looked up from germline, CDR1 is LGHNA and CDR2 is YNFKEQ. Germline trimming cut 1 base from V and 8 bases from J; bases unmatched to any gene: 8. The CDR3 runs 15 residues. CDR3 residues: CASSQGNRGREGYTF. The CDR3 bases are TGTGCCAGCAGCCAAGGTAACAGGGGGCGAGAAGGCTACACCTTC.

The V and J genes are TRBV7-9 and TRBJ2-5; the D call may be TRBD1 or TRBD2 (5 bases each). CDR1 is SEHNR and CDR2 is FQNEAQ in the germline V gene (reference sequence). This CDR3 comprises 14 residues. Trimming removed 5 bases at V and 1 base at J, with 11 bases between. The CDR3 nucleotides read TGTGCCAGCAGCGGGGGACGGATCCAAGAGACCCAGTACTTC. Translation gives CASSGGRIQETQYF. The whole variable domain, remainder taken from reference TRBV7-9 and TRBJ2-5, is DTGVSQNPRHKITKRGQNVTFRCDPISEHNRLYWYRQTLGQGPEFLTYFQNEAQLEKSRLLSDRFSAERPKGSFSTLEIQRTEQGDSAMYLCASSGGRIQETQYFGPGTRLLVL.

V is TRBV2 and J is TRBJ2-7, with 8 bases that match TRBD1. Trimming cost V 5 bases and J 5 bases; bases outside gene matches: 8. This CDR3 has 14 residues. Per germline, CDR1 SNHLY and CDR2 FYNNEI. CDR3 amino acids: CASSRGQGSDEQYF. CDR3 sequence (DNA): TGTGCCAGCAGTCGTGGACAGGGTAGCGACGAGCAGTACTTC.